These 27 T cell receptor beta chains came from one sample sequenced in a study of cytomegalovirus exposure and HLA in healthy donors. The study ran its PCR with 60 Vbeta and 13 Jbeta primers. Using immunoSEQ multiplex PCR, the repertoire was profiled, and TCRdb retains in-frame clones only, with some absent. There are about 98,000 clones in the sample; around 80% occur only once, and more than 1.4% lies in the top ten. Material for sequencing was PBMCs. These receptors were obtained from a man aged 35 to 55 in good health and CMV-seronegative.

The V gene is TRBV6-1, the J gene TRBJ1-1; no firm D call. Trimming cost V 6 bases and J 0 bases, with 8 bases left between them. Germline CDR1 and CDR2: MNHNS and SASEGT. The CDR3 covers 13 residues. The DNA of the CDR3 is TGTGCCAGCAGGGGAGGGATGAACACTGAAGCTTTCTTT. Protein product: CASRGGMNTEAFF.

This clone appeared once. The chain uses TRBV7-2 and TRBJ2-1; 10 bases are a match to TRBD2. The CDR3 is 15 amino acids. After removal of 5 bases from V and 6 bases from J, the junction contained 7 bases not matched to a gene. The germline CDR1 and CDR2 sequences are SGHTA and FQGNSA. This chain's CDR3 is CASSRIAGGVNEQFF. CDR3 DNA sequence: TGTGCCAGCAGCCGTATAGCGGGGGGTGTCAATGAGCAGTTCTTC.

This clone has just a few counts. The chain carries TRBV6-1 and TRBJ1-5; perhaps TRBD1 as D (5 bases). The germline V and J ends were trimmed by 6 bases and 5 bases, with 14 bases remaining between them. Germline CDR1 and CDR2: MNHNS and SASEGT. This CDR3 has 14 residues. CDR3 in amino acids: CASRKVGGYQPQHF. CDR3 sequence (DNA): TGTGCCAGCAGGAAAGTGGGGGGGTATCAGCCCCAGCATTTT.

The rearrangement joins TRBV28 to TRBJ1-2; TRBD1 is a possible D gene (5 bases). V was shortened by 5 bases and J by 3 bases, with 10 bases between the two germline ends. CDR3 size: 13 residues. The germline gives CDR1 MDHEN, CDR2 SYDVKM. The CDR3 loop is CASSLIGDYGYTF. The CDR3 DNA is TGTGCCAGCAGTCTCATAGGGGACTATGGCTACACCTTC.

This clone came up once. The genes are TRBV9 and TRBJ2-2; TRBD1 matches at 10 bases. The CDR3 runs 18 residues. V shed 4 bases, J shed 4 bases, and the junction held 13 bases outside the gene matches. In germline, CDR1 is SGDLS, CDR2 YYNGEE. CDR3 region: CASSLDPRQGASTGELFF. The CDR3 coding sequence is TGTGCCAGCAGCCTCGACCCCCGACAGGGGGCGTCCACCGGGGAGCTGTTTTTT.

The chain combines TRBV10-3 with TRBJ2-5, with 9 bases identical to TRBD1. Losses at the gene ends were 3 bases for V and 4 bases for J; bases not matched to a gene: 3. CDR3 length equals 14 residues. Germline V gene sequence: CDR1 ENHRY, CDR2 SYGVKD. The DNA of the CDR3 is TGTGCCATCAGTGACCCGGACAGGGGAGAGACCCAGTACTTC. Protein: CAISDPDRGETQYF.

The rearrangement joins TRBV7-8 to TRBJ2-5; possibly TRBD2 for D (6 bases). Germline CDR1 SGHVS, CDR2 FQNEAQ. This CDR3 region has 14 residues. The V end lost 1 base, the J end lost 5 bases, and 11 bases lay between the germline ends. The DNA for the CDR3 is TGTGCCAGCAGCTTAGGGGGAGGTGGGGAGACCCAGTACTTC. Its translation is CASSLGGGGETQYF.

The V call is TRBV2, the J call TRBJ1-1, with D possibly matching TRBD1 (5 bases). The V and J ends lost 8 bases and 0 bases respectively, with 10 bases between them. The CDR3 is 13 amino acids. Germline V gene lookup returns CDR1 SNHLY and CDR2 FYNNEI. CDR3 coding DNA: TGTGCCAGCTCAAGGGACTTGAACACTGAAGCTTTCTTT. Translating it yields CASSRDLNTEAFF.

J is TRBJ1-1 and V is TRBV6-5; a possible D gene is TRBD1 (5 bases). From germline, CDR1 is MNHEY and CDR2 SVGAGI. Trimming removed 2 bases from V and 4 bases from J, with 11 bases in between. The CDR3 loop spans 14 amino acids. The CDR3 DNA follows: TGTGCCAGCAGTTACGGGCAGGGAAGCACTGAAGCTTTCTTT. Translated: CASSYGQGSTEAFF.

The V and J genes are TRBV19 and TRBJ1-5; D not certain. The CDR3 is made up of 15 amino acids. Trimming pared 7 bases from V and 2 bases from J, leaving 15 bases between. Germline values: CDR1 LNHDA, CDR2 SQIVND (reference sequence). The CDR3 here is CASTHEGGRNQPQHF. The CDR3 coding sequence is TGTGCCAGTACCCATGAAGGAGGCCGCAATCAGCCCCAGCATTTT.

The chain has TRBV27 and TRBJ1-2; 12 positions agree with TRBD1. This CDR3 comprises 15 residues. The germline V gene has CDR1 MNHEY and CDR2 SMNVEV (reference sequence). The J segment lost 7 bases and the V segment lost 4 bases, leaving 7 bases of the junction unmatched. Here the CDR3 DNA reads TGTGCCAGCAGTTCTCCGGGACAGGGGGCGCGTGGCTACACCTTC. Its protein product is CASSSPGQGARGYTF.

V and J are TRBV27 and TRBJ2-5, with D perhaps TRBD1 (5 bases). Trimming shortened V by 2 bases and J by 2 bases, and 9 bases separated the two germline ends. The CDR3 runs 14 residues. CDR1 and CDR2 from the germline V gene are MNHEY and SMNVEV (reference sequence). The DNA for the CDR3 is TGTGCCAGCAGTTTAGGTACAGGACAAGAGACCCAGTACTTC. Amino acids: CASSLGTGQETQYF.

This sequence joins TRBV6-5 and TRBJ2-3; TRBD1 matches 7 bases. V shed 2 bases, J shed 5 bases, and the junction held 7 bases outside the gene matches. CDR3 length: 15 amino acids. Germline CDR1 and CDR2: MNHEY and SVGAGI. The DNA of the CDR3 is TGTGCCAGCAGTTACACCCGGACAGGCGAAGATACGCAGTATTTT. Amino acids: CASSYTRTGEDTQYF.

V is TRBV19 and J is TRBJ2-7; 9 bases are a match to TRBD1. Trimming at V came to 2 bases and at J to 6 bases, leaving 5 bases not matched to a gene. The CDR3 totals 14 residues. CDR1 is LNHDA, CDR2 SQIVND, per germline (reference sequence). The CDR3 DNA follows: TGTGCCAGTAGTATAACGGGACAGGGATCCGAGCAGTACTTC. It codes for CASSITGQGSEQYF.

V usage is TRBV5-4 and J usage is TRBJ2-7; tentative D call: TRBD2 (6 bases). Germline CDR1 and CDR2: SGHNT and YYREEE (reference sequence). The ends were cut back, 4 bases at V and 3 bases at J, with 20 bases in the middle. The CDR3 has 16 amino acids. Here the CDR3 reads CASSPPPGQAGYEQYF. The DNA of the CDR3 is TGTGCCAGCAGCCCCCCCCCAGGACAAGCGGGCTACGAGCAGTACTTC.

The V and J genes are TRBV18 and TRBJ2-3, with D unresolved. V lost 4 bases, J lost 4 bases, and 6 bases lay in between. The CDR3 runs 12 residues. Germline values: CDR1 KGHSH, CDR2 LQKENI. The CDR3 nucleotides are TGTGCCAGCTCACTATCCCCAGATACGCAGTATTTT. Translated: CASSLSPDTQYF.

This clone was found once. The chain links TRBV5-1 to TRBJ1-1; D uncertain. From germline, CDR1 is SGHRS and CDR2 YFSETQ. Trimming removed 5 bases from V and 3 bases from J, with 14 bases in between. The CDR3 extends over 14 amino acids. The CDR3 loop is CASRSSVLDTEAFF. The CDR3 nucleotides are TGCGCCAGCAGGTCGTCGGTCCTAGACACTGAAGCTTTCTTT.

This clone was observed a handful of times. The DNA of the CDR3 is TGTGCCAGCAGCTTAGGGGCGGGGTACGATAGCAATCAGCCCCAGCATTTT. Protein product: CASSLGAGYDSNQPQHF. The chain uses TRBV7-8 and TRBJ1-5; D gene unclear. Trimming cost V 1 base and J 0 bases, with 13 bases left between them. This CDR3 contains 17 residues. Looked up from germline, CDR1 is SGHVS and CDR2 is FQNEAQ.

This clone was seen more than once but under ten times. The rearrangement joins TRBV7-9 to TRBJ1-1; D possibly corresponds to TRBD1 (5 bases). The germline V and J ends were trimmed by 5 bases and 1 base, with 14 bases remaining between them. CDR1 and CDR2 (germline): SEHNR, FQNEAQ (reference sequence). This CDR3 is built from 15 residues. CDR3 loop: CASSPTRTGNTEAFF. For the CDR3, the DNA is TGTGCCAGCAGCCCAACCAGAACAGGGAACACTGAAGCTTTCTTT.

This chain links TRBV20-1 with TRBJ1-2; TRBD1 might be the D (5 bases). The V gene lost 8 bases and the J gene lost 5 bases, with 12 bases spanning the gap. CDR1 and CDR2 (germline): DFQATT, SNEGSKA (reference sequence). CDR3 length: 11 amino acids. CDR3: CSIRDSYGYTF. The CDR3 DNA follows: TGCAGTATAAGGGACTCGTATGGCTACACCTTC.

The V call is TRBV10-3, the J call TRBJ2-7; D uncertain. Deletions cut 10 bases from V and 3 bases from J, with 22 bases between. CDR3 length: 15 residues. Per the germline V gene, CDR1 is ENHRY and CDR2 is SYGVKD. The CDR3 DNA is TGTGCCAGTACAGACCCAGTTCCGACCAACTACGAGCAGTACTTC. Translation gives CASTDPVPTNYEQYF.

The chain recombines TRBV18 with TRBJ2-7; 7 bases align to TRBD1. Germline V lookup: CDR1 KGHSH, CDR2 LQKENI. The CDR3 spans 14 residues. The V and J ends lost 3 bases and 3 bases, in that order; junction bases with no gene match: 5. CDR3 sequence: CASSPVGTDYEQYF. The DNA of the CDR3 is TGTGCCAGCTCACCCGTGGGGACAGACTACGAGCAGTACTTC.

The CDR3 nucleotides read TGTGCCAGCAGCGTGGGGACAGCCCGACCGCTTAACACCGGGGAGCTGTTTTTT. Amino acids: CASSVGTARPLNTGELFF. The V gene is TRBV9, the J gene TRBJ2-2, with 7 bases matching TRBD1. The ends lost 2 bases at V and 2 bases at J; junction bases unmatched: 12. The CDR3 spans 18 residues. Germline V gene sequence: CDR1 SGDLS, CDR2 YYNGEE.

This chain joins TRBV5-4 and TRBJ2-7, with 14 bases matching TRBD2. V lost 0 bases to trimming and J lost 3 bases; unmatched junction nucleotides: 2. The CDR3 spans 16 residues. CDR1 SGHNT and CDR2 YYREEE come from the germline V gene (reference sequence). The CDR3 region is CASSLGTSGGIYEQYF. For the CDR3, the DNA is TGTGCCAGCAGCTTGGGGACTAGCGGGGGGATCTACGAGCAGTACTTC.

This chain uses TRBV9 with TRBJ2-1; 11 bases agree with TRBD2. The CDR3 totals 16 residues. Germline V gene data show CDR1 as SGDLS and CDR2 as YYNGEE. After removal of 0 bases from V and 9 bases from J, the junction contained 8 bases not matched to a gene. DNA of the CDR3: TGTGCCAGCAGCGTAGTTGGGCTAGCGGGGGGCCGTGAGCAGTTCTTC. This codes for CASSVVGLAGGREQFF.

This chain links TRBV7-8 with TRBJ2-5; D ambiguous. The germline V and J ends were trimmed by 2 bases and 2 bases, with 9 bases remaining between them. Germline lookup yields CDR1 SGHVS and CDR2 FQNEAQ. The CDR3 totals 14 residues. The CDR3 coding sequence is TGTGCCAGCAGCTTAACGAGTCAACAAGAGACCCAGTACTTC. The encoded protein is CASSLTSQQETQYF.

V gene TRBV6-5 combines with J gene TRBJ2-3, with 8 bases aligning to TRBD1. This CDR3 is built from 14 residues. Germline CDR1 reads MNHEY; CDR2 reads SVGAGI. Trimming cost V 3 bases and J 5 bases; bases outside gene matches: 4. CDR3 loop: CASSYKQGGDTQYF. DNA for the CDR3: TGTGCCAGCAGTTATAAACAGGGGGGAGATACGCAGTATTTT.